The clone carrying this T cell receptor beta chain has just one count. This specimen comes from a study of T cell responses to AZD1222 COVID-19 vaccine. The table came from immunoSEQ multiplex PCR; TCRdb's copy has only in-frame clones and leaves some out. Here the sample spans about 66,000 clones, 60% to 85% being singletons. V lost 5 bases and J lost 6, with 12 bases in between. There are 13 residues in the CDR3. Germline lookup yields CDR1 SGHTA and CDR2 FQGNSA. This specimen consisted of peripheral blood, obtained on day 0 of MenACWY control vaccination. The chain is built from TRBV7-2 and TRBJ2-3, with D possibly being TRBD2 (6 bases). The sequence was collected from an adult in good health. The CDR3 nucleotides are TGTGCCAGCAGCCCGGTAAGCGGGGATACGCAGTATTTT. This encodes CASSPVSGDTQYF.